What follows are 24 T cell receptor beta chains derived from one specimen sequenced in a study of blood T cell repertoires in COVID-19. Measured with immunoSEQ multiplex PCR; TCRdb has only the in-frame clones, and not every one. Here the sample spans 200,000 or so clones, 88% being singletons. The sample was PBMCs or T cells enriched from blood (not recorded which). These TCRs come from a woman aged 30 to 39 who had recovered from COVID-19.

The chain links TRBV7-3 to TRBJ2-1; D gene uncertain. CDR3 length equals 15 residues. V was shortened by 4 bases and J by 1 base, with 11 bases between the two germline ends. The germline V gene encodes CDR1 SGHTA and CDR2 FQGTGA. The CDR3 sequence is CASSYGFGSYNEQFF. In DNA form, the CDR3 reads TGTGCCAGCAGCTACGGGTTTGGGTCCTACAATGAGCAGTTCTTC.

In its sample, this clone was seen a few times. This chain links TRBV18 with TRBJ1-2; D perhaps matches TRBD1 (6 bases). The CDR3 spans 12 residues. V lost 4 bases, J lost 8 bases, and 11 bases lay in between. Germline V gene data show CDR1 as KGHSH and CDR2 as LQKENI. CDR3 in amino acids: CASSRQAWGYTF. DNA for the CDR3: TGTGCCAGCTCACGACAGGCCTGGGGCTACACCTTC.

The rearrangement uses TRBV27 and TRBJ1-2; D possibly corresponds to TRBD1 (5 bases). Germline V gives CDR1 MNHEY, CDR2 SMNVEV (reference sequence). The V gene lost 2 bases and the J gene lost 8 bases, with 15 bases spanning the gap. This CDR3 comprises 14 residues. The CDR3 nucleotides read TGTGCCAGCAGTTTAAATAGGCAGGGCGAAGGCTACACCTTC. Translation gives CASSLNRQGEGYTF.

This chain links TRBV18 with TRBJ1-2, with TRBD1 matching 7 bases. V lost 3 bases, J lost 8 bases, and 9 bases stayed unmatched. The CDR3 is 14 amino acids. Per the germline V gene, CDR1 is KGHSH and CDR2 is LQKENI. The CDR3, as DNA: TGTGCCAGCTCACCTCCGACCGACAGGGAGGGCTACACCTTC. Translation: CASSPPTDREGYTF.

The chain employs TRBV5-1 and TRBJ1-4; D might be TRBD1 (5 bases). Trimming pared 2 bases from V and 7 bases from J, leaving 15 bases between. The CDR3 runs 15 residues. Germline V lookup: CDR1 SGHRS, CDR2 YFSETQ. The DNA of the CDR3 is TGCGCCAGCAGCTTAATAGGGGATCAAGCTGAAAAACTGTTTTTT. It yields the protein CASSLIGDQAEKLFF.

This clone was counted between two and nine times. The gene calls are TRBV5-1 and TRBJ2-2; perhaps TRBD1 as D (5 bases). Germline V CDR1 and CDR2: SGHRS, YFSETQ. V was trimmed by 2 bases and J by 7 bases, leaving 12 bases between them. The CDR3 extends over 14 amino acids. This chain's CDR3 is CASSLTRAGGELFF. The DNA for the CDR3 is TGCGCCAGCAGCTTAACCAGGGCCGGCGGGGAGCTGTTTTTT.

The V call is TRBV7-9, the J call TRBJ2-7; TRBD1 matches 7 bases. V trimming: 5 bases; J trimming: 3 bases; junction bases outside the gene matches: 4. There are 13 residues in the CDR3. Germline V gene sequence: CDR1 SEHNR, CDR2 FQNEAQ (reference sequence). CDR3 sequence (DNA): TGTGCCAGCAGCCCAGGGACAGACTACGAGCAGTACTTC. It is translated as CASSPGTDYEQYF.

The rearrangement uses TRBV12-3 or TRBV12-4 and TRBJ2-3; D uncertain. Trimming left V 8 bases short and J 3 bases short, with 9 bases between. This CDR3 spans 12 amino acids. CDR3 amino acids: CASGRRTDTQYF. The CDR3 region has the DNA TGTGCCAGCGGTAGGCGGACAGATACGCAGTATTTT.

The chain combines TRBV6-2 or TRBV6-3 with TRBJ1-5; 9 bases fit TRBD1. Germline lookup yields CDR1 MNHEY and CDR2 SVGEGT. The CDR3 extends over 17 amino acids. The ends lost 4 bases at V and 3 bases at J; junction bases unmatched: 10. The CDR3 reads CASSSRPGQGPNQPQHF. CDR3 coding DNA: TGTGCCAGCAGTTCTAGGCCGGGACAGGGCCCCAATCAGCCCCAGCATTTT.

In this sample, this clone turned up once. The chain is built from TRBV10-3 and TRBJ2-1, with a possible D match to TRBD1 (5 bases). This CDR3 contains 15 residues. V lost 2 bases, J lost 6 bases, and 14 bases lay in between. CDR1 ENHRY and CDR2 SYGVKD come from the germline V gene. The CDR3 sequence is CAISEPERGVNEQFF. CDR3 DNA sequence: TGTGCCATCAGTGAGCCAGAAAGGGGTGTCAATGAGCAGTTCTTC.

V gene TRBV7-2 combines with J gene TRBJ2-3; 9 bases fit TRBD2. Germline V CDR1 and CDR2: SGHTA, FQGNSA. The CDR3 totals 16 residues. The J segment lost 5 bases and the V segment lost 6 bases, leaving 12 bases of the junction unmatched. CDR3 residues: CASSVMGGGAGDTQYF. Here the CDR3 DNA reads TGTGCCAGCAGTGTGATGGGCGGGGGGGCAGGAGATACGCAGTATTTT.

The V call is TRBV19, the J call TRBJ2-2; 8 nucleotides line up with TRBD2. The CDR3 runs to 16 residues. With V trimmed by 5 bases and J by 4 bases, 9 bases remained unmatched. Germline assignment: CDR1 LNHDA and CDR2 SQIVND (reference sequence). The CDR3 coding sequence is TGTGCCAGTAGTCTCCTAGCGGGTAGGAGCACCGGGGAGCTGTTTTTT. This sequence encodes CASSLLAGRSTGELFF.

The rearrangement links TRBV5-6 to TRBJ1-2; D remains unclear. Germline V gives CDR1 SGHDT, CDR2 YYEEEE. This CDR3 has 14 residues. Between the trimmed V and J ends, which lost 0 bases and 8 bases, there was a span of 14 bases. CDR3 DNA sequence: TGTGCCAGCAGCTTGGGCACACTTAGAGGAGGCTACACCTTC. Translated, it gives CASSLGTLRGGYTF. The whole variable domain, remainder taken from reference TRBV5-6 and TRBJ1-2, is DAGVTQSPTHLIKTRGQQVTLRCSPKSGHDTVSWYQQALGQGPQFIFQYYEEEERQRGNFPDRFSGHQFPNYSSELNVNALLLGDSALYLCASSLGTLRGGYTFGSGTRLTVV.

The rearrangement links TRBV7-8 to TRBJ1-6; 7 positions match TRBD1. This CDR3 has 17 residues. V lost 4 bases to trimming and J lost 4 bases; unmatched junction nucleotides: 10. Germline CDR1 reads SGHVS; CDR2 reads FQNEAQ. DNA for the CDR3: TGTGCCAGCAGCTCGCGACAGGGCGGAGGGTATAATTCACCCCTCCACTTT. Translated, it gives CASSSRQGGGYNSPLHF.

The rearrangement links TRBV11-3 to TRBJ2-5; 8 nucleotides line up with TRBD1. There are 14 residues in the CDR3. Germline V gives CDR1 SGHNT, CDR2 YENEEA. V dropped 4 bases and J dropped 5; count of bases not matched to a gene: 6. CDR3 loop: CASSSGQGGETQYF. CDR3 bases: TGTGCCAGCAGCTCCGGACAGGGCGGGGAGACCCAGTACTTC.

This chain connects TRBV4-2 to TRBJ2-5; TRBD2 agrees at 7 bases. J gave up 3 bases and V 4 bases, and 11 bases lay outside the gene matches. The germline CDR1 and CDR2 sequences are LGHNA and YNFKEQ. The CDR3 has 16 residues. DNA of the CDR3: TGTGCCAGCAGCCCCCGGGACTGGGGGGGTGAAGAGACCCAGTACTTC. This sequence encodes CASSPRDWGGEETQYF.

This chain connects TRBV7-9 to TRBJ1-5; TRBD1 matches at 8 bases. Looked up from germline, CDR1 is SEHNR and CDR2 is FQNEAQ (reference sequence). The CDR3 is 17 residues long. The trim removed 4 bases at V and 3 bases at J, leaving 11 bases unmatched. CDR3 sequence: CASSSSRTGWANQPQHF. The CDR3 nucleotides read TGTGCCAGCAGCTCCTCCCGGACAGGGTGGGCCAATCAGCCCCAGCATTTT.

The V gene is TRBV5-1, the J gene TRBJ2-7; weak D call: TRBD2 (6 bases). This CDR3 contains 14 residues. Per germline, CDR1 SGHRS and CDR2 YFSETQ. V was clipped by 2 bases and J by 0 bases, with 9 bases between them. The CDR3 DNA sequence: TGCGCCAGCAGCTTACCGGGAGACTCCTACGAGCAGTACTTC. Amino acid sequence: CASSLPGDSYEQYF.

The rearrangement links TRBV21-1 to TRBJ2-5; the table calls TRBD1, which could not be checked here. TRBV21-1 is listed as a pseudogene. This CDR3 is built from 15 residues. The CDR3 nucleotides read TGTGCCAGCAGCGTCCCAGGGGAGTTAGAAGAGACCCAGTACTTC. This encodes CASSVPGELEETQYF.

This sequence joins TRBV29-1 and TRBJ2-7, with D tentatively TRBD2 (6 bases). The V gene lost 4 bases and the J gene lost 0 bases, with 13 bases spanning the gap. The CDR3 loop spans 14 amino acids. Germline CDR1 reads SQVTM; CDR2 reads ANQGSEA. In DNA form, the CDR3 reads TGCAGCGTTGGTGACCGGGACTTCTCCTACGAGCAGTACTTC. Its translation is CSVGDRDFSYEQYF.

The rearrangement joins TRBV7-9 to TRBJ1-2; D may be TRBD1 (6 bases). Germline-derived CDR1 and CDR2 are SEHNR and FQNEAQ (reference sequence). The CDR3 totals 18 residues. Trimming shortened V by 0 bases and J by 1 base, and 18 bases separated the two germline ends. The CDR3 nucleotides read TGTGCCAGCAGCTTAGCGCGAACAGGGACCGTAATTAACTATGGCTACACCTTC. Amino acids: CASSLARTGTVINYGYTF.

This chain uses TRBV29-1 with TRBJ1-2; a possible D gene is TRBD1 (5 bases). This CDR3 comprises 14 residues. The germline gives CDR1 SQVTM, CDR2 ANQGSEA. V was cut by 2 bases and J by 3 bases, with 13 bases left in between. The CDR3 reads CSVELRALDYGYTF. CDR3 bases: TGCAGCGTTGAACTCAGGGCCTTAGACTATGGCTACACCTTC.

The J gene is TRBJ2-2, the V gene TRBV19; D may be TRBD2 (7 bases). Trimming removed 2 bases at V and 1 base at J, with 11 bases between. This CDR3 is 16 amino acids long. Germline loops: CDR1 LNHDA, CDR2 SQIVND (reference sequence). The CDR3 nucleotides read TGTGCCAGTAGTATATGGGGGGGCCTGAACACCGGGGAGCTGTTTTTT. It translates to CASSIWGGLNTGELFF.

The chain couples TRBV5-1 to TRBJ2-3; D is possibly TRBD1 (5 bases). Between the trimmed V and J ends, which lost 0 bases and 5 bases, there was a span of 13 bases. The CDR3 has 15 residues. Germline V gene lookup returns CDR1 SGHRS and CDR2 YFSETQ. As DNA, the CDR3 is TGCGCCAGCAGCTTGGGTACCATCACAGGAGATACGCAGTATTTT. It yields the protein CASSLGTITGDTQYF.